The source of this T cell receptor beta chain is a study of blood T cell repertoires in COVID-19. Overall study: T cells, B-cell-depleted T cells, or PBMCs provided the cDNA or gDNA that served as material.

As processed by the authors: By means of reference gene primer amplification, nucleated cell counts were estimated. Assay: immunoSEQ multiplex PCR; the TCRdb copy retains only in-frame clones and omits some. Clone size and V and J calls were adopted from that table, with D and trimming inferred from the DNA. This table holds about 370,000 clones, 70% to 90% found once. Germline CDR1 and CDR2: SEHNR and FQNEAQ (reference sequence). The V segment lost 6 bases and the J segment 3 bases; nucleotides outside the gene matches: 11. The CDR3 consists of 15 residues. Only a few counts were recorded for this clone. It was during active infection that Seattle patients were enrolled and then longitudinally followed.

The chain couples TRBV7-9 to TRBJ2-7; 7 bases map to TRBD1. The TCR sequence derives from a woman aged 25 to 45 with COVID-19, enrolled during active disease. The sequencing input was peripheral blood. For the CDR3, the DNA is TGTGCCAGCAGTATACTCAGGGACAGCTTCTACGAGCAGTACTTC. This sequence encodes CASSILRDSFYEQYF.